This T cell receptor (beta chain) was found in a study of T cells in women clearing cervical HPV infection (dated by TCRdb to 2017 to 2018). Context from the whole study: The cases were 25 to 30 women with histologically confirmed HPV16-related CIN3 or worse, and 2 of these cases were invasive cancers. Controls were 25 to 30 women whose single incident HPV16 infection cleared within 12 months without precancer or cancer developing. Blood from cases was drawn at the visit where the lesion was first identified, while blood from controls was drawn once the infection was no longer detected. Among cases, blood sampling occurred a median of about 150 days after lesion detection, with an interquartile range of roughly 90 to 200 days. HLA typing was available for only a few women, so HLA type could not be excluded as a confounder. The exploratory proof-of-principle case-control study was nested within the Guanacaste HPV Natural History Study in Costa Rica and compared TCR repertoires across cervical HPV16 outcomes. Cases were matched to controls by age within five years and by the year the sample was collected. Cases had a median age of 34 years and controls had a median age of about 41, with no significant differences in baseline characteristics. In the parent cohort, some 10,000 women aged 18 or older were enrolled in Guanacaste, Costa Rica, during about 1992 to 1994 and were followed for seven years. As quality controls, five blinded duplicates were added to each group, bringing the total to roughly 60 samples made up of roughly 50 participants and about ten replicates. Overall study results and their limits: Significantly higher TCR repertoire richness was observed in CIN3+ cases than in controls across sequencing depths, whereas no difference in evenness was found. Random forest classifiers that combined richness and V gene abundances separated cases from controls with an estimated AUC of approximately 0.79. Lower TRBV6-7 relative abundance was observed in cases than in controls (around 0.1% versus 0.15%; Bonferroni P = 0.0008). Because of the cross-sectional design, the study could not determine whether the associations came before infection or resulted from infection, and neither effector/memory subsets nor HPV-specific T cells were isolated. Because T-cell numbers per sample were unknown, differences in richness could reflect varying T-cell content rather than repertoire biology.

There are 12 amino acids in the CDR3, from cysteine to phenylalanine inclusive. Only the CDR3 bases that were read are kept: 27 of them, in frame from base 1. For CDR1 and CDR2, the germline V gene lists SNHLY and FYNNEI. Between the V and J ends, shortened by 3 bases and 6 bases respectively, the junction contains 8 bases. A note on this clone: It lacks a known antigen. The read ends 3 residues early relative to the CDR3; the germline J gene fills the gap.

Using the immunoSEQ assay, multiplex PCR amplified TCR beta CDR3 regions from an average of around 1,300 ng of genomic DNA per sample. To correct primer bias, the assay used a complete synthetic TCR repertoire to set an amplification baseline. Amplicons were sequenced on the Illumina platform. As for the authors' bioinformatics: Error correction of the sequences involved clustering with frequency ratios plus a modified nearest-neighbor algorithm, after which the sequences were analyzed in the immunoSEQ Analyzer using IMGT gene definitions. At each rarefaction depth, TCR richness and evenness were averaged across 20 rarefaction repeats, and samples with fewer sequences than that depth were excluded. Wilcoxon rank sum tests with FDR correction were used to compare relative abundances of V, D and J genes between the groups. For the blinded duplicates, the intraclass correlation was about 96% for TCR richness and averaged around 81% across about 66 gene segments. TCRdb mirrors the immuneACCESS table, restricted to in-frame sequences. Some clones are absent from its copies; in checked studies, under half trace to an unresolved V gene, and the reason for the others is unknown. The D gene and trimming were derived from the DNA, and the V and J assignments and clone size from that table. The sample's own table lists around 35,000 clones. The ten largest account for 1.7% of the sample.

Every participant had a single incident cervical HPV16 infection, and prevalent HPV16 infections were excluded. Cervical HPV DNA was detected by MY09/MY11 PCR and genotyped by dot-blot hybridization. Fifteen mL of heparinized blood were centrifuged, and the buffy coat was aliquoted, frozen at -30°C, then stored at -80°C. QIAGEN kits were used to extract genomic DNA from the buffy coat specimens. The rearrangement combines TRBV2 with TRBJ1-2; possibly the D gene is TRBD1, per 5 matching bases. Sequenced: blood buffy coat. This TCR came from a woman aged 18 to 75 with a cervical HPV16 infection that either progressed to CIN3+ or cleared (not recorded which). The CDR3 loop reads CASSDRDDGYTF. The part of the CDR3 DNA that was read is TGTGCCAGCAGTGACAGGGATGATGGC.